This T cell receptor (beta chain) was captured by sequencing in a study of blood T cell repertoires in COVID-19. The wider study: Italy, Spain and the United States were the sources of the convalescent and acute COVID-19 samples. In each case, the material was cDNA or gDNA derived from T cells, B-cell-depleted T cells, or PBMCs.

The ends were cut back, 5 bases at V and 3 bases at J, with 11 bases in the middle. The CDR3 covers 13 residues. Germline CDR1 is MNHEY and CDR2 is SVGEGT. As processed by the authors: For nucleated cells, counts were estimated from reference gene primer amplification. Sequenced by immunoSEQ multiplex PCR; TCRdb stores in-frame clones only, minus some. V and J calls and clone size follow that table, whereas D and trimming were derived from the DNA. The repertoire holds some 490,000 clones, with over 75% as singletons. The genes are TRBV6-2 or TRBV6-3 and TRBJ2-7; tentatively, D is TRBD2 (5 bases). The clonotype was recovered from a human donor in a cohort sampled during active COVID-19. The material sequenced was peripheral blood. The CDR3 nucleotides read TGTGCCAGCAGTCTCGTTGAGGGCTACGAGCAGTACTTC. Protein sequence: CASSLVEGYEQYF.